A single sample is the source of the 20 T cell receptor beta chains below, sequenced in a study of T cell responses to AZD1222 COVID-19 vaccine. TCRdb keeps only in-frame clones here, not all; method: immunoSEQ multiplex PCR. The sample lists some 150,000 clones; 70% to 90% were seen once. This material consisted of peripheral blood, taken on day 0 of AZD1222 vaccination. These receptors originate from an adult in good health.

V gene TRBV5-6 combines with J gene TRBJ1-1; D not resolved. CDR1 is SGHDT and CDR2 is YYEEEE in the germline V gene. The CDR3 has 15 residues. V gave up 4 bases and J gave up 0 bases, with 13 bases separating them. The CDR3 bases are TGTGCCAGCAGCCCGTGGGCGGGAATGAACACTGAAGCTTTCTTT. Translating it yields CASSPWAGMNTEAFF. The full variable domain, completed using reference TRBV5-6 and TRBJ1-1, is DAGVTQSPTHLIKTRGQQVTLRCSPKSGHDTVSWYQQALGQGPQFIFQYYEEEERQRGNFPDRFSGHQFPNYSSELNVNALLLGDSALYLCASSPWAGMNTEAFFGQGTRLTVV.

This chain connects TRBV28 to TRBJ1-3, with D maybe TRBD1 (6 bases). The V end lost 2 bases, the J end lost 7 bases, and 12 bases lay between the germline ends. Germline assignment: CDR1 MDHEN and CDR2 SYDVKM. The CDR3 spans 14 residues. Here the CDR3 DNA reads TGTGCCAGCAGTTTAGGCACCCAGGGGAACACCATATATTTT. This gives the protein CASSLGTQGNTIYF. Full variable domain (missing parts from reference TRBV28 and TRBJ1-3): DVKVTQSSRYLVKRTGEKVFLECVQDMDHENMFWYRQDPGLGLRLIYFSYDVKMKEKGDIPEGYSVSREKKERFSLILESASTNQTSMYLCASSLGTQGNTIYFGEGSWLTVV.

CDR3 in DNA: TGTGCCACCAGTGAGACCTATGGGGCTGGGGACATTCAGTACTTC. Translation: CATSETYGAGDIQYF. The rearrangement joins TRBV24-1 to TRBJ2-4; possible D gene TRBD1, 5 bases. This CDR3 spans 15 amino acids. Germline CDR1 and CDR2: KGHDR and SFDVKD. The V end was cut by 4 bases, the J end by 8 bases, with 17 bases between.

The rearrangement joins TRBV6-5 to TRBJ1-2; D may be TRBD1 (6 bases). Trimming took 1 base from V and 8 from J, leaving 14 bases between them. Germline lookup yields CDR1 MNHEY and CDR2 SVGAGI. This CDR3 spans 14 amino acids. The CDR3 bases are TGTGCCAGCAGTTACTGGGTGGACAGCGAGGGCTACACCTTC. It encodes CASSYWVDSEGYTF.

The chain employs TRBV11-2 and TRBJ2-1; unclear D gene. The CDR3 sequence is 12 residues long. Trimming took 5 bases from V and 7 from J, leaving 9 bases between them. The germline CDR1 and CDR2 sequences are SGHAT and FQNNGV. CDR3 bases: TGTGCCAGCAGCGCTGTCGAGAATGAGCAGTTCTTC. It is translated as CASSAVENEQFF.

This rearrangement joins TRBV5-1 to TRBJ2-1; TRBD1 matches 8 bases. The CDR3 loop spans 16 amino acids. Germline CDR1 SGHRS, CDR2 YFSETQ. The trim removed 4 bases at V and 7 bases at J, leaving 13 bases unmatched. The CDR3 spells CASSPRPGQVINEQFF. The CDR3 DNA reads TGCGCCAGCAGCCCTCGTCCGGGACAGGTCATAAATGAGCAGTTCTTC. The whole variable domain, filled in from reference TRBV5-1 and TRBJ2-1, reads KAGVTQTPRYLIKTRGQQVTLSCSPISGHRSVSWYQQTPGQGLQFLFEYFSETQRNKGNFPGRFSGRQFSNSRSEMNVSTLELGDSALYLCASSPRPGQVINEQFFGPGTRLTVL.

This chain joins TRBV6-6 and TRBJ1-2; D unclear. V lost 5 bases, J lost 5 bases, and 9 bases lay in between. The V gene's germline CDR1 is MNHNY and CDR2 SVGAGI (reference sequence). This CDR3 has 12 amino acids. The CDR3 region is CASSPSRYGYTF. CDR3 DNA: TGTGCCAGCAGTCCATCACGTTATGGCTACACCTTC.

This rearrangement joins TRBV27 to TRBJ2-4, with a possible D match to TRBD1 (6 bases). The germline V gene encodes CDR1 MNHEY and CDR2 SMNVEV (reference sequence). The CDR3 runs 19 residues. V was cut by 3 bases and J by 0 bases, with 21 bases left in between. Here the CDR3 reads CASSFSVSRDKLAKNIQYF. Here the CDR3 DNA reads TGTGCCAGCAGTTTTTCGGTATCCCGGGACAAATTAGCCAAAAACATTCAGTACTTC.

The chain links TRBV30 to TRBJ2-1; TRBD1 aligns across 9 bases. CDR3 length: 16 amino acids. CDR1 and CDR2 (germline): GTSNPN, SVGIG (reference sequence). Losses at the gene ends were 0 bases for V and 4 bases for J; bases not matched to a gene: 7. The CDR3 DNA reads as TGTGCCTGGAGTGTCCGGACAGGGGCGAAGTACAATGAGCAGTTCTTC. Its protein product is CAWSVRTGAKYNEQFF.

CDR3 amino acids: CASSYTPDLFEHF. Written as DNA, the CDR3 is TGTGCCAGCAGTTATACTCCGGACCTGTTCGAGCATTTT. The V gene is TRBV28, the J gene TRBJ1-5; the D is unclear. CDR1 MDHEN and CDR2 SYDVKM come from the germline V gene. There are 13 residues in the CDR3. Trimming pared 4 bases from V and 14 bases from J, leaving 18 bases between.

V gene TRBV28 combines with J gene TRBJ1-3, with D possibly TRBD1 on 5 matching bases. CDR3 length: 15 amino acids. CDR1 is MDHEN and CDR2 is SYDVKM in the germline V gene. V lost 6 bases and J 1 base, leaving 13 bases between the germline ends. The CDR3 DNA reads as TGTGCCAGCAGACCCCCTACAGGTTCTGGAAACACCATATATTTT. This gives the protein CASRPPTGSGNTIYF.

This clone was seen a single time. V gene TRBV28 combines with J gene TRBJ1-2; D is possibly TRBD1 (5 bases). Germline V gene lookup returns CDR1 MDHEN and CDR2 SYDVKM. This CDR3 region has 14 residues. V was clipped by 3 bases and J by 3 bases, with 11 bases between them. As DNA, the CDR3 is TGTGCCAGCAGTTTGGGAGGGGTGCACTATGGCTACACCTTC. Protein product: CASSLGGVHYGYTF.

CDR3 nucleotide sequence: TGTGCCAGCAGCCAAGTTCAGGAGTCGCAGTACTTC. Translation gives CASSQVQESQYF. J is TRBJ2-7 and V is TRBV3-1 (or the pseudogene TRBV3-2); D remains unclear. Germline V gene lookup returns CDR1 LGHDT and CDR2 YNNKEL (reference sequence). V dropped 1 base and J dropped 9 bases, with 10 bases sitting between them. The CDR3 covers 12 residues.

The J gene is TRBJ2-1, the V gene TRBV30; D not resolved. Trimming left V 0 bases short and J 6 bases short, with 6 bases between. There are 12 residues in the CDR3. Germline V gives CDR1 GTSNPN, CDR2 SVGIG (reference sequence). CDR3 residues: CAWSVWGNEQFF. As DNA, the CDR3 is TGTGCCTGGAGTGTATGGGGCAATGAGCAGTTCTTC.

The V and J genes are TRBV11-2 and TRBJ2-7; D could derive from TRBD1 or TRBD2 (5 bases each). The CDR3 consists of 15 residues. The germline V gene has CDR1 SGHAT and CDR2 FQNNGV. V was shortened by 7 bases and J by 2 bases, with 18 bases between the two germline ends. In nucleotides, the CDR3 is TGTGCCAGCACCTTTTCTTTTGGGACCCCCTACGAGCAGTACTTC. Protein product: CASTFSFGTPYEQYF. Filled out from reference TRBV11-2 and TRBJ2-7, the complete variable domain reads EAGVAQSPRYKIIEKRQSVAFWCNPISGHATLYWYQQILGQGPKLLIQFQNNGVVDDSQLPKDRFSAERLKGVDSTLKIQPAKLEDSAVYLCASTFSFGTPYEQYFGPGTRLTVT.

About this clone itself: Other DNA sequences in this specimen translate into the identical CDR3. The chain links TRBV5-1 to TRBJ2-5, with D possibly matching TRBD2 (5 bases). CDR1 and CDR2 (germline): SGHRS, YFSETQ. CDR3 length equals 12 residues. The V end lost 0 bases, the J end lost 5 bases, and 5 bases lay between the germline ends. This chain's CDR3 is CASSLAGETQYF. CDR3 coding DNA: TGCGCCAGCAGCTTGGCGGGGGAGACCCAGTACTTC.

The rearrangement joins TRBV9 to TRBJ2-3; D not resolved. The CDR3 has 15 residues. Germline V gene lookup returns CDR1 SGDLS and CDR2 YYNGEE. V was pared by 0 bases and J by 4 bases, with 12 bases between. Written as DNA, the CDR3 is TGTGCCAGCAGCGTAGGGGGTAGCTTACCAGATACGCAGTATTTT. It yields the protein CASSVGGSLPDTQYF.

For the CDR3, the DNA is TGTGCCAGCCGAGGAGAAAGCGCTGACCTCACAGATACGCAGTATTTT. Encoded protein: CASRGESADLTDTQYF. The rearrangement uses TRBV13 and TRBJ2-3; D gene unclear. This CDR3 has 16 amino acids. Germline loops: CDR1 PRHDT, CDR2 FYEKMQ (reference sequence). Trimming left V 8 bases short and J 2 bases short, with 20 bases between.

This CDR3 is CASSQGLNQPQHF. In DNA form, the CDR3 reads TGTGCCAGCTCCCAGGGACTCAATCAGCCCCAGCATTTT. The chain couples TRBV18 to TRBJ1-5, with D possibly TRBD1 on 5 matching bases. The CDR3 sequence is 13 residues long. CDR1 and CDR2 from the germline V gene are KGHSH and LQKENI. Trimming took off 6 bases at V and 3 bases at J, with 9 bases between the two ends.

The chain has TRBV12-5 and TRBJ1-6; D is unclear. Looked up from germline, CDR1 is LGHNT and CDR2 is FRNRAP. The ends were cut back, 3 bases at V and 5 bases at J, with 8 bases in the middle. The CDR3 has 14 residues. CDR3 coding DNA: TGTGCTAGTGGTTTCGGGCAGGATAATTCACCCCTCCACTTT. It codes for CASGFGQDNSPLHF. Full variable domain (remainder filled in from reference TRBV12-5 and TRBJ1-6): DARVTQTPRHKVTEMGQEVTMRCQPILGHNTVFWYRQTMMQGLELLAYFRNRAPLDDSGMPKDRFSAEMPDATLATLKIQPSEPRDSAVYFCASGFGQDNSPLHFGNGTRLTVT.